Listed below are T cell receptor beta chains from one sample, sequenced in a study of shared clonotypes between healthy human individuals. Only in-frame clones appear in the TCRdb table, and some are missing; sequencing was by immunoSEQ multiplex PCR. This table has 2 million to 3 million clones, about 92% appearing once. Sample: naive CD4+ T cells sorted from blood. The receptors were gathered from a young man in good health. The CDR3 runs from the conserved cysteine through the conserved F or W. D genes are given only for firm matches.

V gene: TRBV28
J gene: TRBJ2-3
D gene: TRBD2
CDR3 protein: CASSLAGGPLDTQYF

V gene: TRBV6-1
J gene: TRBJ2-1
D gene: .
CDR3 protein: CASSAGYNEQFF

V gene: TRBV6-5
J gene: TRBJ2-7
D gene: .
CDR3 protein: CASSFGTRQYF

V gene: TRBV6-6
J gene: TRBJ1-3
D gene: .
CDR3 protein: CASSYMQGGTIYF

V gene: TRBV9
J gene: TRBJ2-7
D gene: TRBD2
CDR3 protein: CASSSSASGRKSEQYF

V gene: TRBV2
J gene: TRBJ1-6
D gene: TRBD1
CDR3 protein: CASILTGGDYSPLHF

V gene: TRBV7-6
J gene: TRBJ2-7
D gene: .
CDR3 protein: CASSPEGYEQYF

V gene: TRBV5-4
J gene: TRBJ2-1
D gene: TRBD2
CDR3 protein: CASSSEGLAGEKEQFF

V gene: TRBV4-1
J gene: TRBJ2-4
D gene: .
CDR3 protein: CASSQGGGGRTKNIQYF

V gene: TRBV30
J gene: TRBJ1-2
D gene: .
CDR3 protein: CAWSVQRVIYGYTF

V gene: TRBV6-5
J gene: TRBJ1-3
D gene: TRBD1
CDR3 protein: CASSGDRAGNTIYF

V gene: TRBV6-1
J gene: TRBJ1-5
D gene: .
CDR3 protein: CASSENRGSNQPQHF

V gene: TRBV7-9
J gene: TRBJ2-7
D gene: TRBD2
CDR3 protein: CASSLAGVRAYEQYF

V gene: TRBV5-6
J gene: TRBJ1-3
D gene: .
CDR3 protein: CASSPSQGNTIYF

V gene: TRBV29-1
J gene: TRBJ1-1
D gene: .
CDR3 protein: CSVGSGMNTEAFF

V gene: TRBV9
J gene: TRBJ2-5
D gene: .
CDR3 protein: CASSVGWNQETQYF

V gene: TRBV28
J gene: TRBJ1-1
D gene: .
CDR3 protein: CASSVQGETEAFF

V gene: TRBV18
J gene: TRBJ2-7
D gene: TRBD1
CDR3 protein: CASSPSGTGLGYEQYF

V gene: TRBV28
J gene: TRBJ1-1
D gene: TRBD1
CDR3 protein: CASTSGQGAGKAFF

V gene: TRBV4-3
J gene: TRBJ2-1
D gene: TRBD1
CDR3 protein: CASSQEGQGPYNEQFF

V gene: TRBV10-3
J gene: TRBJ1-5
D gene: .
CDR3 protein: CAISESLSLSNQPQHF

V gene: TRBV18
J gene: TRBJ2-6
D gene: .
CDR3 protein: CASSLTGPGANVLTF

V gene: TRBV14
J gene: TRBJ2-1
D gene: .
CDR3 protein: CASSQDRGAEQFF

V gene: TRBV11-2
J gene: .
D gene: TRBD1
CDR3 protein: CASSLVPGTGDYEQYF

V gene: TRBV7-9
J gene: TRBJ2-3
D gene: .
CDR3 protein: CASSLGRVYSTDTQYF

V gene: TRBV5-1
J gene: TRBJ2-5
D gene: .
CDR3 protein: CASSHSGGAGETQYF

V gene: TRBV9
J gene: TRBJ2-5
D gene: .
CDR3 protein: CASSVEVSGGVQETQYF

V gene: TRBV11-3
J gene: TRBJ2-6
D gene: TRBD1
CDR3 protein: CASTQGQATPNVLTF

V gene: TRBV6-5
J gene: TRBJ2-7
D gene: .
CDR3 protein: CASSSNPYEQYF

V gene: TRBV7-5
J gene: TRBJ2-1
D gene: .
CDR3 protein: CARSATAGSHSSYNEQFF

V gene: TRBV11-2
J gene: TRBJ1-4
D gene: .
CDR3 protein: CASSFRGANEKLFF

V gene: TRBV6-5
J gene: TRBJ1-2
D gene: .
CDR3 protein: CASSYSIQDYGYTF

V gene: TRBV9
J gene: TRBJ2-6
D gene: .
CDR3 protein: CASSVERDSGANVLTF

V gene: TRBV11-2
J gene: TRBJ2-1
D gene: .
CDR3 protein: CASSLDGGGQFF

V gene: TRBV19
J gene: TRBJ2-7
D gene: TRBD1
CDR3 protein: CASKGTATYEQYF

V gene: TRBV5-4
J gene: TRBJ1-2
D gene: .
CDR3 protein: CASSVGQGLPAYGYTF

V gene: TRBV6-1
J gene: TRBJ2-7
D gene: TRBD1
CDR3 protein: CASLVGQAPYEQYF

V gene: TRBV30
J gene: TRBJ2-7
D gene: TRBD1
CDR3 protein: CAWSLRQGKTYEQYF

V gene: TRBV28
J gene: TRBJ2-7
D gene: .
CDR3 protein: CASSRQPFEQYF

V gene: TRBV21-1
J gene: TRBJ2-7
D gene: .
CDR3 protein: CASSTPWDYEQYF

V gene: TRBV28
J gene: TRBJ2-7
D gene: TRBD1
CDR3 protein: CASSSAGQGAYEQYF

V gene: TRBV2
J gene: TRBJ2-3
D gene: .
CDR3 protein: CASSPFRTDTQYF

V gene: TRBV10-2
J gene: TRBJ2-2
D gene: TRBD2
CDR3 protein: CASSEASGNVGELFF

V gene: TRBV2
J gene: TRBJ2-7
D gene: TRBD1
CDR3 protein: CASTLHRDSEQYF

V gene: TRBV7-2
J gene: TRBJ2-1
D gene: .
CDR3 protein: CASSSGSRQFF

V gene: TRBV18
J gene: TRBJ2-1
D gene: .
CDR3 protein: CASTQLPGESYNEQFF

V gene: TRBV6-6
J gene: TRBJ1-5
D gene: .
CDR3 protein: CASSYRGNQPQHF

V gene: TRBV7-9
J gene: TRBJ1-5
D gene: TRBD1
CDR3 protein: CASSPDRADQPQHF

V gene: TRBV7-2
J gene: TRBJ2-1
D gene: TRBD2
CDR3 protein: CASSQGLAGIYNEQFF